The rows below give T cell receptor beta chains drawn from one sample of a study of blood T cell repertoires in COVID-19. Repertoires were generated with immunoSEQ multiplex PCR, while TCRdb's copy carries only in-frame clones and drops some. The sample shows roughly 71,000 clones, 84% of them seen only once. Material: peripheral blood. The receptors come from a man aged 45-65 years with active COVID-19. Both conserved end residues are part of each CDR3. The D gene is left open where the match is weak. Part of the rows lack a size; the others show once, few, many or a class for expanded clones.

abundance	d_gene	v_gene	len	j_gene	CDR3aa	CDR3nt
.	.	TRBV30	13	TRBJ1-4	CAWSRAGNEKLFF	TGTGCCTGGAGCAGGGCGGGGAATGAAAAACTGTTTTTT
few	TRBD1	TRBV2	14	TRBJ2-7	CASSLRDRAHEQYF	TGTGCCAGCAGTCTCCGGGACAGGGCCCACGAGCAGTACTTC
once	TRBD1	TRBV7-2	14	TRBJ2-7	CASTPGQGLYEQYF	TGTGCCAGCACTCCGGGACAGGGCCTATACGAGCAGTACTTC
.	.	TRBV15	11	TRBJ1-3	CATSSRNTIYF	TGTGCCACCAGCAGTAGAAACACCATATATTTT
.	.	TRBV5-1	12	TRBJ2-2	CASRGSAGELFF	TGCGCCAGCAGAGGTAGCGCCGGGGAGCTGTTTTTT
.	.	TRBV30	11	TRBJ1-1	CAWSPGQEAFF	TGTGCCTGGAGTCCGGGACAAGAAGCTTTCTTT
.	.	TRBV19	11	TRBJ2-4	CASSQENIQYF	TGTGCCAGTAGTCAGGAAAACATTCAGTACTTC
once	TRBD2	TRBV6-5	15	TRBJ2-1	CASSRTSGVYNEQFF	TGTGCCAGCAGTCGGACTAGCGGGGTTTACAATGAGCAGTTCTTC
.	.	TRBV20-1	12	TRBJ2-7	CSAIDKGEGQYF	TGCAGTGCTATTGACAAGGGTGAGGGGCAGTACTTC
.	TRBD1	TRBV5-4	16	TRBJ1-1	CASSLAGQGENTEAFF	TGTGCCAGCAGCTTGGCGGGACAGGGGGAGAACACTGAAGCTTTCTTT
once	.	TRBV11-3	14	TRBJ2-1	CASSSRGSYNEQFF	TGTGCCAGCAGCAGTCGCGGATCCTACAATGAGCAGTTCTTC
.	.	TRBV12-3/TRBV12-4	10	TRBJ1-1	CASSYRVAFF	TGTGCCAGCAGTTACCGGGTAGCTTTCTTT
.	.	TRBV3-1/TRBV3-2	10	TRBJ1-1	CASSPRQDFF	TGTGCCAGCAGCCCCCGACAGGATTTCTTT
.	TRBD2	TRBV28	14	TRBJ2-3	CATKQSGGADTQYF	TGTGCCACCAAACAAAGCGGGGGGGCGGATACGCAGTATTTT
.	TRBD1	TRBV6-5	14	TRBJ2-7	CASSNRGDLYEQYF	TGTGCCAGCAGTAACAGGGGGGATTTATACGAGCAGTACTTC
.	TRBD2	TRBV5-1	15	TRBJ2-1	CASSLDSGRIDEQFF	TGCGCCAGCAGCTTGGATAGCGGGAGAATCGATGAGCAGTTCTTC
.	.	TRBV6-5	14	TRBJ2-3	CASSYVGPTDTQYF	TGTGCCAGCAGTTACGTGGGCCCGACAGATACGCAGTATTTT
few	.	TRBV6-5	15	TRBJ1-5	CASSYSRTANQPQHF	TGTGCCAGCAGTTACTCTCGGACAGCAAATCAGCCCCAGCATTTT
.	TRBD2	TRBV9	18	TRBJ2-5	CASSVGASGGALGETQYF	TGTGCCAGCAGCGTAGGGGCTAGCGGGGGGGCTTTAGGTGAGACCCAGTACTTC
.	TRBD2	TRBV2	14	TRBJ2-7	CASSAGLAGGEQYF	TGTGCCAGCAGTGCGGGACTAGCGGGAGGCGAGCAGTACTTC
.	.	TRBV3-1/TRBV3-2	12	TRBJ1-1	CASSQGGAEAFF	TGTGCCAGCAGCCAGGGGGGGGCTGAAGCTTTCTTT
.	TRBD2	TRBV5-4	16	TRBJ2-7	CATHSGRAGSVYEQYF	TGTGCCACCCATAGCGGGAGGGCCGGTAGTGTTTACGAGCAGTACTTC